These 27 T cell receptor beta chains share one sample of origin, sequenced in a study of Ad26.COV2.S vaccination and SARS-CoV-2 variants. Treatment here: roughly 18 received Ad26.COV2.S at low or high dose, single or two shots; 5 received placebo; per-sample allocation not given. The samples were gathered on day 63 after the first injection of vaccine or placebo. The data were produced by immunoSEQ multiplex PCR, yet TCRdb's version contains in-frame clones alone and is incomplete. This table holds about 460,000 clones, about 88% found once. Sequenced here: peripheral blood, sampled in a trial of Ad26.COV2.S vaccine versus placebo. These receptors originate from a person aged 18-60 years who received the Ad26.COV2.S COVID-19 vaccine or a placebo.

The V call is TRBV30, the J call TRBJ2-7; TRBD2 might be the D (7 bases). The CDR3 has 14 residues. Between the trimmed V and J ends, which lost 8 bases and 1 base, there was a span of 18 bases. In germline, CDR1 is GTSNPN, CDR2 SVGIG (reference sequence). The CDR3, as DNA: TGTGCCACCAGGATGCGGGGGCCGTCCTACGAGCAGTACTTC. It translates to CATRMRGPSYEQYF.

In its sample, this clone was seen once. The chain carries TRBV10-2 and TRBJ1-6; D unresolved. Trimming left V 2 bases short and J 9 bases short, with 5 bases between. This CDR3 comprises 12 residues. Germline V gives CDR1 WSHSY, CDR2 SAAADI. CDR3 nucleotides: TGCGCCAGCAGTGAGGGGTTTTCACCCCTCCACTTT. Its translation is CASSEGFSPLHF.

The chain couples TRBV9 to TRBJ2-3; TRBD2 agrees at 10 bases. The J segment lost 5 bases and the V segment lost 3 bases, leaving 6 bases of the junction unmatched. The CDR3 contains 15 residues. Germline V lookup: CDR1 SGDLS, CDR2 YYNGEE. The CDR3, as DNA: TGTGCCAGCAGCGAAGCGGGAGGGCCGGTAGATACGCAGTATTTT. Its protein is CASSEAGGPVDTQYF.

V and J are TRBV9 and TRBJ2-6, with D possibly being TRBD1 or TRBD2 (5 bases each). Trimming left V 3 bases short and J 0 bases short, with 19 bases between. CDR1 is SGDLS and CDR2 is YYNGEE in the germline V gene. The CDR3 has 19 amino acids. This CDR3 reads CASSASIWDRRSGANVLTF. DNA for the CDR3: TGTGCCAGCAGCGCCAGTATTTGGGACCGCCGCTCTGGGGCCAACGTCCTGACTTTC.

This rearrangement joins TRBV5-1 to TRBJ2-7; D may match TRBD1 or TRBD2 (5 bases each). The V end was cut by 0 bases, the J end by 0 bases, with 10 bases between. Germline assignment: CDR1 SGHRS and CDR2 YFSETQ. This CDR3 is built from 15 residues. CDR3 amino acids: CASSLDPGSSYEQYF. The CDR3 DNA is TGCGCCAGCAGCTTGGATCCAGGGAGCTCCTACGAGCAGTACTTC.

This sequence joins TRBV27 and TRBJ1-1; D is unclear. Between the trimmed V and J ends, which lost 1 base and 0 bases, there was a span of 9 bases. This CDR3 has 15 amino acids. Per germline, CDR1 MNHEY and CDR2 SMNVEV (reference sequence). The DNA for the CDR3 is TGTGCCAGCAGTTTATTCTGGCAGTTGAACACTGAAGCTTTCTTT. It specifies CASSLFWQLNTEAFF.

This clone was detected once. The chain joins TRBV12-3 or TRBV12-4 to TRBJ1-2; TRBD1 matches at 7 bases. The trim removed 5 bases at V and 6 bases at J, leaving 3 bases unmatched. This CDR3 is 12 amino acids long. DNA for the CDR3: TGTGCCAGCAGTCCCGGGACAGATGGCTACACCTTC. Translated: CASSPGTDGYTF.

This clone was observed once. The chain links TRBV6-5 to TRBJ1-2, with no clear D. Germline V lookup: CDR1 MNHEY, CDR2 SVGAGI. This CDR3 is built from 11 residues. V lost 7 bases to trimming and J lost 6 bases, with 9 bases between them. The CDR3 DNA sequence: TGTGCCAGCACGGATGGACATGGCTACACCTTC. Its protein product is CASTDGHGYTF.

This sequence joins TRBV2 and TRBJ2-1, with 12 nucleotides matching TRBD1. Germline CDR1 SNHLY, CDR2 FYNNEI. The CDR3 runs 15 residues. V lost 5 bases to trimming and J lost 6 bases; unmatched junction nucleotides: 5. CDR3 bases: TGTGCCAGCAGTAGACCGGGACAGGGGGCCAATGAGCAGTTCTTC. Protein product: CASSRPGQGANEQFF.

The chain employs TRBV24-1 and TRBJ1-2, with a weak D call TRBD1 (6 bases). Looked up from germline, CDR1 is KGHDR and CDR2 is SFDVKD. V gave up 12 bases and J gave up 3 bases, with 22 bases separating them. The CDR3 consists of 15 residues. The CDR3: CASQRGRAPDYGYTF. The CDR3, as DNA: TGTGCCTCACAACGGGGGCGGGCGCCCGACTATGGCTACACCTTC.

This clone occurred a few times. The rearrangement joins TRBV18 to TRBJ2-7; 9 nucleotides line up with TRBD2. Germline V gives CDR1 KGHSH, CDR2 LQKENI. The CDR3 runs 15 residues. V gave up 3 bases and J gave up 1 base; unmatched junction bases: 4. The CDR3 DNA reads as TGTGCCAGCTCACCGATGCGGGAGGGGTCCTACGAGCAGTACTTC. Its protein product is CASSPMREGSYEQYF.

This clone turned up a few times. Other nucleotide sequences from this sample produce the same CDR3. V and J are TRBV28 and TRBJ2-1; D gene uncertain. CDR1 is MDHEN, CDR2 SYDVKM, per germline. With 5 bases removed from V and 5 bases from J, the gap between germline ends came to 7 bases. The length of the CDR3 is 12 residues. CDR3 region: CASSPVDNEQFF. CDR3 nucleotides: TGTGCCAGCAGTCCCGTAGACAATGAGCAGTTCTTC.

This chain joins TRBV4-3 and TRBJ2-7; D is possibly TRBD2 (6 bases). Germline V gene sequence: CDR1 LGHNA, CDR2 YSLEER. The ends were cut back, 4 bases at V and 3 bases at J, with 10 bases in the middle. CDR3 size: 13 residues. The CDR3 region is CASSRGSGYEQYF. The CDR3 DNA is TGCGCCAGCAGCCGGGGTAGCGGCTACGAGCAGTACTTC.

The CDR3 DNA sequence: TGTGCCAGCAGCTTGGAGCCGGGACTAGGGGGGTCTGATACGCAGTATTTT. Translation: CASSLEPGLGGSDTQYF. This chain links TRBV11-2 with TRBJ2-3; 8 bases map to TRBD2. Germline CDR1 reads SGHAT; CDR2 reads FQNNGV. The J segment lost 6 bases and the V segment lost 3 bases, leaving 14 bases of the junction unmatched. CDR3 length equals 17 residues.

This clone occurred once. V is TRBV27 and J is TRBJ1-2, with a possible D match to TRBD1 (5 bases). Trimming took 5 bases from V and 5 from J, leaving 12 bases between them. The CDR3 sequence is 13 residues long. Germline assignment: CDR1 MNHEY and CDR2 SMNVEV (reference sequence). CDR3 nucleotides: TGTGCCAGCAGTCCACGGGGCGGGTATGGCTACACCTTC. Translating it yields CASSPRGGYGYTF.

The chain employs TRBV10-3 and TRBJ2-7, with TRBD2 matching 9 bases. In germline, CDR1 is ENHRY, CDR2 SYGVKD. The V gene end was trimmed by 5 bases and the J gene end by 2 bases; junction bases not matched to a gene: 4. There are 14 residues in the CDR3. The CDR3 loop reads CAISISSGAYEQYF. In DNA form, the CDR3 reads TGTGCCATCAGTATCTCTAGCGGGGCCTACGAGCAGTACTTC.

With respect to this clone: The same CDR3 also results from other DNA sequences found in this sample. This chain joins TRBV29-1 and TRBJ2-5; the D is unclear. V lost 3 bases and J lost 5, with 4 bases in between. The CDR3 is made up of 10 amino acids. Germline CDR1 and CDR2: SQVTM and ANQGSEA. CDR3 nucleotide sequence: TGCAGCGTTGAGGGGGAGACCCAGTACTTC. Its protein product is CSVEGETQYF.

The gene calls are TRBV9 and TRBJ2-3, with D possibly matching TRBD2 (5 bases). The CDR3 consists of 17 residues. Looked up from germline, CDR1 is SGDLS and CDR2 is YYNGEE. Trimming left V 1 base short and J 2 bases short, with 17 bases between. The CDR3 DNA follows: TGTGCCAGCAGCGTAACCACAGCGGCCAAAAACACAGATACGCAGTATTTT. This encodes CASSVTTAAKNTDTQYF.

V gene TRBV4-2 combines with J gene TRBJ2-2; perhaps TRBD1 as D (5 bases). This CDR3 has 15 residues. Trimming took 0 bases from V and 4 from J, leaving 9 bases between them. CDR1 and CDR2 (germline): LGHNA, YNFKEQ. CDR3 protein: CASSQDPGPTGELFF. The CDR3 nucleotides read TGTGCCAGCAGCCAAGACCCAGGGCCCACCGGGGAGCTGTTTTTT.

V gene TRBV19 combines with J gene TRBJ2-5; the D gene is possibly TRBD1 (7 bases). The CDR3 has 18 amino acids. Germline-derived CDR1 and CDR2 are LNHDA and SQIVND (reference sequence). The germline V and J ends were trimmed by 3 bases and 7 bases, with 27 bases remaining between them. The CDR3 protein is CASSIFLGQSPQGGTQYF. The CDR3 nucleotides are TGTGCCAGTAGTATCTTTTTGGGACAGAGTCCCCAGGGGGGGACCCAGTACTTC.

CDR3 nucleotide sequence: TGTGCCACTCAGACGATTAAGGGTCAGCCCCAGCATTTT. Protein: CATQTIKGQPQHF. The genes are TRBV28 and TRBJ1-5; no firm D call. The V end lost 10 bases, the J end lost 6 bases, and 16 bases lay between the germline ends. This CDR3 comprises 13 residues. Per the germline V gene, CDR1 is MDHEN and CDR2 is SYDVKM.

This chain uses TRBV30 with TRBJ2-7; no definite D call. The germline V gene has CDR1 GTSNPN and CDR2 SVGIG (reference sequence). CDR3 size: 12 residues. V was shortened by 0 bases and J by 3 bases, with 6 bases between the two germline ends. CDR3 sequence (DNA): TGTGCCTGGAGTGTAGACTTCTACGAGCAGTACTTC. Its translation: CAWSVDFYEQYF. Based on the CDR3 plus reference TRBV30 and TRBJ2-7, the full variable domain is SQTIHQWPATLVQPVGSPLSLECTVEGTSNPNLYWYRQAAGRGLQLLFYSVGIGQISSEVPQNLSASRPQDRQFILSSKKLLLSDSGFYLCAWSVDFYEQYFGPGTRLTVT.

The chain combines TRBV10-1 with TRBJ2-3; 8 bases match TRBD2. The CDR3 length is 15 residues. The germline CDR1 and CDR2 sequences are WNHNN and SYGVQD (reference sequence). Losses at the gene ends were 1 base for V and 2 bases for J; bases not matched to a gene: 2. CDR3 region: CASSELREDTDTQYF. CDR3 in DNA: TGCGCCAGCAGTGAGTTGCGGGAGGACACAGATACGCAGTATTTT.

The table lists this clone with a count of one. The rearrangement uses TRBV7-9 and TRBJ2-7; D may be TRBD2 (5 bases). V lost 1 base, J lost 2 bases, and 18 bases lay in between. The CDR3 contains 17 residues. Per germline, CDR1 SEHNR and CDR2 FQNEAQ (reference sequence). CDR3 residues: CASSLDSGGHRPYEQYF. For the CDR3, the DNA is TGTGCCAGCAGCTTAGATAGTGGAGGCCACCGTCCCTACGAGCAGTACTTC.

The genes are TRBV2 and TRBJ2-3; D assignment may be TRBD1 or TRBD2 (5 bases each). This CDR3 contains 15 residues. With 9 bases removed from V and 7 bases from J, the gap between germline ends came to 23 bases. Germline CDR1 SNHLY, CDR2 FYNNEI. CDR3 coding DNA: TGTGCCAGTAGGGCCGAGGGATGGGGCACGAATACGCAGTATTTT. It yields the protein CASRAEGWGTNTQYF.

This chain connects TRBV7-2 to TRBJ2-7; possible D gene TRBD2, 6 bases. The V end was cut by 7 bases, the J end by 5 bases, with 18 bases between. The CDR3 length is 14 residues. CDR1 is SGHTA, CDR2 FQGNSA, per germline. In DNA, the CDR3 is TGTGCCAGCACCCATGAGGAGGGGTACCACGAGCAGTACTTC. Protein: CASTHEEGYHEQYF.

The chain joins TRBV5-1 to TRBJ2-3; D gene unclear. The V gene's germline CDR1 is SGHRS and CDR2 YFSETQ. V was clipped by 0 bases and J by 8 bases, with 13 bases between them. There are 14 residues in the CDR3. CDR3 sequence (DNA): TGCGCCAGCAGCTTGGTACCGGAGATGGGTACGCAGTATTTT. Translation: CASSLVPEMGTQYF.